This TCR beta chain emerged from a study of CD8 T cells in acute hepatitis C reinfection. The time point here: naive CD8 control sorted from an acute-time-point sample. CDR3 size: 16 residues. V shed 6 bases and J shed 4 bases, with 21 bases lying between them. Germline V gene data show CDR1 as MNHNY and CDR2 as SVGAGI (reference sequence). Worth noting for this clone: Its target is unknown.

Overall study findings and caveats: Regardless of outcome, about twelve public clonotypes appeared, one using V04-02/J02-02.

TCRdb's copy holds only in-frame clones and misses some; the assay was immunoSEQ multiplex PCR. The sample holds some 38,000 clones, around nine tenths seen once. The receptor comes from a man aged 25-45 years with chronic hepatitis C. The rearrangement joins TRBV6-6 to TRBJ1-2; maybe TRBD1 (5 bases). Material: naive CD8+ T cells from PBMCs. DNA of the CDR3: TGTGCCAGCAGCGGCCCCTCCGGGACGCAGTTCTATGGCTACACCTTC. This codes for CASSGPSGTQFYGYTF.